This T cell receptor (beta chain) was profiled in a study of T-cell reconstitution after alpha-beta-depleted transplantation in children. Molecular barcoding with unique molecular identifiers was used for the TCRbeta library. MiXCR was run by TCRdb on the PCR reads, yielding one entry per CDR3 protein. The sample includes a few hundred thousand distinct CDR3 sequences, about 9.3% seen only once; the top ten take around 2.3%. Germline values: CDR1 SQVTM, CDR2 ANQGSEA. The CDR3 runs 14 residues. Trimming shortened V by 5 bases and J by 5 bases, and 18 bases separated the two germline ends. This clonotype was observed a few times.

Sequenced here: PBMCs from the stem cell graft donor, sampled from the stem cell graft. The rearrangement uses TRBV29-1 and TRBJ1-1; D call uncertain. This receptor was taken from a human donor who donated a stem cell graft to a child with acute lymphoblastic leukemia. The CDR3, as DNA: TGCAGCGTTTTGGACGGAATAAGAGGAACTGAAGCTTTCTTT. Its protein product is CSVLDGIRGTEAFF.